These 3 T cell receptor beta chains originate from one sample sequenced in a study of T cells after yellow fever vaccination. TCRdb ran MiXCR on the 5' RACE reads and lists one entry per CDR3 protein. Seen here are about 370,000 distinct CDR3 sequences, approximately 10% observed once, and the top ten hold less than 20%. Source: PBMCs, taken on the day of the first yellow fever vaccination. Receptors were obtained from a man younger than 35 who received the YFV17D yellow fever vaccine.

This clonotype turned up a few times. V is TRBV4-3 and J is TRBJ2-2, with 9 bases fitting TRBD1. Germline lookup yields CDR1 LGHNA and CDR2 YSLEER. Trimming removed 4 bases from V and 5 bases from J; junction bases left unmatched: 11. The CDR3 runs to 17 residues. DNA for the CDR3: TGCGCCAGCAGCCCTAACCTGGGACAGGGTTTTACCGGGGAGCTGTTTTTT. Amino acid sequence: CASSPNLGQGFTGELFF.

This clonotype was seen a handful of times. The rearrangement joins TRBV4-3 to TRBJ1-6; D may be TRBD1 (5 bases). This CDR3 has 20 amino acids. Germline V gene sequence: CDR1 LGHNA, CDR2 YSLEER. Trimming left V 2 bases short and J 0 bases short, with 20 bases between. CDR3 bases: TGCGCCAGCAGCCAATCCCCGGGGCCAGGCCGAAGCTCCTATAATTCACCCCTCCACTTT. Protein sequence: CASSQSPGPGRSSYNSPLHF.

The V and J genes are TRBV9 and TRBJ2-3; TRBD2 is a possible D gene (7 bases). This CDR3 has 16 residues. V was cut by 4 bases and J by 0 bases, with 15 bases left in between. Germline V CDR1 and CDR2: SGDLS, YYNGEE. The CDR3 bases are TGTGCCAGCAGCCCCAGAGGGGGGGAGAGCACAGATACGCAGTATTTT. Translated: CASSPRGGESTDTQYF. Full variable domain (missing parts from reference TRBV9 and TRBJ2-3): DSGVTQTPKHLITATGQRVTLRCSPRSGDLSVYWYQQSLDQGLQFLIQYYNGEERAKGNILERFSAQQFPDLHSELNLSSLELGDSALYFCASSPRGGESTDTQYFGPGTRLTVL.